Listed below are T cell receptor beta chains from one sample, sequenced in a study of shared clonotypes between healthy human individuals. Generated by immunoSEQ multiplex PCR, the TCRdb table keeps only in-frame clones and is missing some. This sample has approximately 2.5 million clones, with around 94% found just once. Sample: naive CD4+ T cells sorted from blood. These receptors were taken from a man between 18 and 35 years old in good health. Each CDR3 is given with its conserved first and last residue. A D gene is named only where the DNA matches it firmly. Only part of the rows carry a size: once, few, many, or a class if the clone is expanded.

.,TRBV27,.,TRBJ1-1,TGTGCCAGCAGACGACCCCCGGGGCCAGCGGCTGAAGCTTTCTTT,CASRRPPGPAAEAFF
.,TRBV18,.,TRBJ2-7,TGTGCCAGCTCACCCGCCACCGGGGAGTTTGCGGAGCAGTACTTC,CASSPATGEFAEQYF
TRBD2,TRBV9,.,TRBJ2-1,TGTGCCAGCAGCGCCAGTAGCGGGGCTTACAATGAGCAGTTCTTC,CASSASSGAYNEQFF
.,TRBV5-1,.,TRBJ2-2,TGCGCCAGCAGCTTGTTTCTCAGTTCGAACACCGGGGAGCTGTTTTTT,CASSLFLSSNTGELFF
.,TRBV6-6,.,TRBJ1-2,TGTGCCAGCAGTTATCTAGCAGGGGCTAACTATGGCTACACCTTC,CASSYLAGANYGYTF
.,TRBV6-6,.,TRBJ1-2,TGTGCCAGCAGTTACCTTCCGGGCCAGAACTATGGCTACACCTTC,CASSYLPGQNYGYTF
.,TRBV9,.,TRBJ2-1,TGTGCCAGCAGCGTAGAGACAAGGAGGGGGCAATATTTCTACAATGAGCAGTTCTTC,CASSVETRRGQYFYNEQFF
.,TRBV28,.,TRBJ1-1,TGTGCCAGCAGTTCGTCGACAGGCACGGTGAACACTGAAGCTTTCTTT,CASSSSTGTVNTEAFF
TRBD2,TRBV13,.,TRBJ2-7,TGTGCCAGCAGCAACACCGGGTGGACTAGCGGGTTTTACGAGCAGTACTTC,CASSNTGWTSGFYEQYF
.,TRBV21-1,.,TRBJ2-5,TGTGCCAGCACCGACCTACTAGCGGGTCTCCAAGAGACCCAGTACTTC,CASTDLLAGLQETQYF
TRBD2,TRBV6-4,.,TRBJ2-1,TGTGCCAGCAGTGACGGGACTAGTCCCTACAATGAGCAGTTCTTC,CASSDGTSPYNEQFF
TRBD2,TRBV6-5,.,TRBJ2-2,TGTGCCAGCAGAGGACTAGGCACCACCGGGGAGCTGTTTTTT,CASRGLGTTGELFF
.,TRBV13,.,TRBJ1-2,TGTGCCAGCAGCCCGGCCCCCCCAGAAGTCTATGGCTACACCTTC,CASSPAPPEVYGYTF
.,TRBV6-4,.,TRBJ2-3,TGTGCCAGCAGTGGGGACGGCCTCACAGATACGCAGTATTTT,CASSGDGLTDTQYF
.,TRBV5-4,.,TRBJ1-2,TGTGCCAGCAGCCTGGACGGGACCTATGGCTACACCTTC,CASSLDGTYGYTF
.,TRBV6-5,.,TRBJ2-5,TGTGCCAGCAGTTACTCAGGACCCAGGGTCGGGGAGACCCAGTACTTC,CASSYSGPRVGETQYF
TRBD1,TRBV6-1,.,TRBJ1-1,TGTGCCAGCAGTAGGGACAGGGGAGCTGAAGCTTTCTTT,CASSRDRGAEAFF
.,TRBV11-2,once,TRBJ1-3,TGTGCCAGCAGCTCTTGGGGGAGTGCGGCGTCTGGAAACACCATATATTTT,CASSSWGSAASGNTIYF
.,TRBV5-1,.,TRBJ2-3,TGCGCCAGCAGCTTTGACACCGAGGCGGCTGGGGGTAGCACAGATACGCAGTATTTT,CASSFDTEAAGGSTDTQYF
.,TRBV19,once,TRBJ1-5,TGTGCCAGTAGTATAGGGGGGGGCAGTGGCCAGCATTTT,CASSIGGGSGQHF
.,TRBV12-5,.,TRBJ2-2,TGTGCCACCCAGGGGTCCGGGGAGCTGTTTTTT,CATQGSGELFF
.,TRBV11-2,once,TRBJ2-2,TGTGCCAGCAGCCCCCGGGACTTCAGCGGGGAGCTGTTTTTT,CASSPRDFSGELFF
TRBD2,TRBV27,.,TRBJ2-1,TGTGCCAGCAGTTTAACGGGACTAGCGACCTACAATGAGCAGTTCTTC,CASSLTGLATYNEQFF
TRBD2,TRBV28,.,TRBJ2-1,TGTGCCAGCAGGGATAGCGGGGGGGCTTACAATGAGCAGTTCTTC,CASRDSGGAYNEQFF
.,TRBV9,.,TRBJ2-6,TGTGCCAGCGGCGTCTCTGGGGCCAACGTCCTGACTTTC,CASGVSGANVLTF
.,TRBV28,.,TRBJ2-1,TGTGCCAGCAGTTCCCGGAGGAATGAGCAGTTCTTC,CASSSRRNEQFF
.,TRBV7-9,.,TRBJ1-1,TGTGCCAGCAGCTTAGGGGAACCGGACCCCTCTGCTTTCTTT,CASSLGEPDPSAFF
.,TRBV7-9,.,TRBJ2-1,TGTGCCACCGGGACTCCCGGAGCCAATGAGCAGTTCTTC,CATGTPGANEQFF
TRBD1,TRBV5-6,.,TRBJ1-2,TGTGCCAGCAGCTTGCGGACAGGGGGGTGCCGAGGCTATGGCTACACCTTC,CASSLRTGGCRGYGYTF
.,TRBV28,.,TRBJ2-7,TGTGCCAGCAGTATACTGACAGGGACTCCCTACGAGCAGTACTTC,CASSILTGTPYEQYF
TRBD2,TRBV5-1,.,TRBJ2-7,TGCGCCAGCAGCTCCGCGACTAGCGGGAGAAGTAGTCCCTACGAGCAGTACTTC,CASSSATSGRSSPYEQYF
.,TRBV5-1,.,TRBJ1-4,TGCGCCAGCAGCTGGTCAGGTTCTGGCTTAGGTGAAAAACTGTTTTTT,CASSWSGSGLGEKLFF
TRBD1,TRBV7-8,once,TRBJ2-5,TGTGCCAGCAGCCCCCTGACAGGGGTCTCAGAGACCCAGTACTTC,CASSPLTGVSETQYF
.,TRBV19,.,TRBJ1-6,TGTGCCAGCCGAAGGTCCGCGGATAATTCACCCCTCCACTTT,CASRRSADNSPLHF
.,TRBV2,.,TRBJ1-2,TGTGCCAGCAGAACTGAGGGGGGTGATCGCTATGGCTACACCTTC,CASRTEGGDRYGYTF
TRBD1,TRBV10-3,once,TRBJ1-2,TGTGCCATCAAACCCGGACAGGGTCTTAACTATGGCTACACCTTC,CAIKPGQGLNYGYTF
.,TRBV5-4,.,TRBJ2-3,TGTGCCAGCAGCTCTGACAGCGCAGATACGCAGTATTTT,CASSSDSADTQYF
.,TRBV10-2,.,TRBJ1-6,TGCGCCAGCAGTGAGGAAGGCACCTATAATTCACCCCTCCACTTT,CASSEEGTYNSPLHF
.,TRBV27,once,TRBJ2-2,TGTGCCAGCAGTTCGGGGGCAGCAAACACCGGGGAGCTGTTTTTT,CASSSGAANTGELFF
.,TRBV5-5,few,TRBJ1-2,TGTGCCAGCAGTATTTCGATCGAGCCCTATGGCTACACCTTC,CASSISIEPYGYTF
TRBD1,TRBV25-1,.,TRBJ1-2,TGTGCCAGCAGTTACGACAGGGGGCTTTACTATGGCTACACCTTC,CASSYDRGLYYGYTF
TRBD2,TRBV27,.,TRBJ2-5,TGTGCCAGCAGTTCCACCACTAGCGGGACCCAGTACTTC,CASSSTTSGTQYF
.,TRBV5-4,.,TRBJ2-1,TGTGCCAGCAGCTTGGGCCCTGGCAATGAGCAGTTCTTC,CASSLGPGNEQFF
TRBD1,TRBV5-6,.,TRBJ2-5,TGTGCCAGCAGCTTGGGACAGGGGAACCTAAAAGAGACCCAGTACTTC,CASSLGQGNLKETQYF
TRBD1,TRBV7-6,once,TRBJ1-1,TGTGCCAGCAGCCCGGGACAGGGGAACACTGAAGCTTTCTTT,CASSPGQGNTEAFF